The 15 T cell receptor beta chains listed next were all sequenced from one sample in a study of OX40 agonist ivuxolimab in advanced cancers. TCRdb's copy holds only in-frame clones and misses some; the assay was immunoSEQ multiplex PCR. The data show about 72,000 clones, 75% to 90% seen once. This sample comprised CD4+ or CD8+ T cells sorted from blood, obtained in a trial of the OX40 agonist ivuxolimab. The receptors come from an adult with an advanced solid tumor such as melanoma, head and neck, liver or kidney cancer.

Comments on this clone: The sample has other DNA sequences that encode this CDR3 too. CDR3 amino acids: CASSYSSGFEQYF. Here the CDR3 DNA reads TGTGCCAGCAGTTACTCATCAGGGTTCGAGCAGTACTTC. V and J are TRBV6-5 and TRBJ2-7, with a weak D call TRBD1 (5 bases). Trimming removed 0 bases from V and 6 bases from J, with 9 bases in between. This CDR3 is 13 amino acids long. Germline CDR1 reads MNHEY; CDR2 reads SVGAGI.

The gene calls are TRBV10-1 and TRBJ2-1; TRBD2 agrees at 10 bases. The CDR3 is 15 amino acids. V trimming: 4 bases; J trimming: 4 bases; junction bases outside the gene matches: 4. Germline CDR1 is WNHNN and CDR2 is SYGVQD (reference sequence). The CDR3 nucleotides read TGCGCCAGCAGTGCCGGGACTAGCGCTTACAATGAGCAGTTCTTC. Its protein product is CASSAGTSAYNEQFF.

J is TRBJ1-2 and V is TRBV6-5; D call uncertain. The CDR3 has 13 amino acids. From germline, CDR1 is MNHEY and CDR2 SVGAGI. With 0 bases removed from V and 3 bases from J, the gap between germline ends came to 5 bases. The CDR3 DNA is TGTGCCAGCAGTTACTCAGTGGACTATGGCTACACCTTC. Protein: CASSYSVDYGYTF.

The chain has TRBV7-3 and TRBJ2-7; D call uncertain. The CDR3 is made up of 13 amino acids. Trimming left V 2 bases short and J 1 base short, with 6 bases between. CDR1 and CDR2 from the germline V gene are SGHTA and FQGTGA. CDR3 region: CASSLGRSYEQYF. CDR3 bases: TGTGCCAGCAGCTTAGGACGGTCCTACGAGCAGTACTTC.

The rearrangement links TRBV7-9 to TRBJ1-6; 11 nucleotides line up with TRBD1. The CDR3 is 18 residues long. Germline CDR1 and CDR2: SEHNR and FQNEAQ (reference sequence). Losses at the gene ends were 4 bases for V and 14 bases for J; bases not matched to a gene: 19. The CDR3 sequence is CASSSSGTGGLSKWALHF. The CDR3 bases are TGTGCCAGCAGCTCGTCCGGGACAGGGGGACTAAGTAAGTGGGCCCTCCACTTT.

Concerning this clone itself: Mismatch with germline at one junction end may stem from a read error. DNA for the CDR3: TGTGCTAGCAGCTTGGGACAGGGGCCGGAGACCCAGTACTTC. Its translation: CASSLGQGPETQYF. This sequence joins TRBV7-7 and TRBJ2-5; 10 bases are a match to TRBD1. Germline assignment: CDR1 SSHAT and CDR2 FNYEAQ (reference sequence). The CDR3 extends over 14 amino acids.

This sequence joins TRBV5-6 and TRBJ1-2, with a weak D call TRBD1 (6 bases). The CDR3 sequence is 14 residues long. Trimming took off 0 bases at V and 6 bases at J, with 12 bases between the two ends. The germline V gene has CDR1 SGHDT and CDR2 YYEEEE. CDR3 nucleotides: TGTGCCAGCAGCTTGGTAGGCCAGGGGAATGGCTACACCTTC. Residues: CASSLVGQGNGYTF.

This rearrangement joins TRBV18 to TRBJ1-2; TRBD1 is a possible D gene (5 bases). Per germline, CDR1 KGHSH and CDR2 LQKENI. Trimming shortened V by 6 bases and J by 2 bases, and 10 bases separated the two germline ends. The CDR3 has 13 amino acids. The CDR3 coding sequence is TGTGCCAGCTCTCCCGGACAAAACTATGGCTACACCTTC. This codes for CASSPGQNYGYTF.

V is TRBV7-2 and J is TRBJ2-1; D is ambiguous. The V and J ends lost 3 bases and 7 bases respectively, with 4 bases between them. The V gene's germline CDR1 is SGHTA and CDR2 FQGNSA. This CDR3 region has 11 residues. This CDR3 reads CASSFFNEQFF. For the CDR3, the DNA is TGTGCCAGCAGCTTTTTTAATGAGCAGTTCTTC.

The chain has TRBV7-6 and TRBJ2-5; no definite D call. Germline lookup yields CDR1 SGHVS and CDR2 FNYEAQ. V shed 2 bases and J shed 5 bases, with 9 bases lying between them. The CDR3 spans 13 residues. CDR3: CASSLLASETQYF. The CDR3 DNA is TGTGCCAGCAGCTTACTGGCTTCCGAGACCCAGTACTTC.

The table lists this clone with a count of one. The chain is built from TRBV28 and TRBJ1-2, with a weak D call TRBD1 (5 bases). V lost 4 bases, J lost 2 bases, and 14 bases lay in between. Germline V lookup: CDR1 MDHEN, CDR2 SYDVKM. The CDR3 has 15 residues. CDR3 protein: CASSSTELMNYGYTF. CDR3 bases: TGTGCCAGCAGTTCGACAGAGCTTATGAACTATGGCTACACCTTC.

The CDR3 region has the DNA TGTGCCAGCAGCTCGGACAGGGGACGGAACACTGAAGCTTTCTTT. It yields the protein CASSSDRGRNTEAFF. The rearrangement links TRBV5-5 to TRBJ1-1; 9 bases align to TRBD1. V dropped 3 bases and J dropped 1; count of bases not matched to a gene: 4. Germline loops: CDR1 SGHKS, CDR2 YYEKEE (reference sequence). The CDR3 contains 15 residues. Full variable domain (remainder filled in from reference TRBV5-5 and TRBJ1-1): DAGVTQSPTHLIKTRGQQVTLRCSPISGHKSVSWYQQVLGQGPQFIFQYYEKEERGRGNFPDRFSARQFPNYSSELNVNALLLGDSALYLCASSSDRGRNTEAFFGQGTRLTVV.

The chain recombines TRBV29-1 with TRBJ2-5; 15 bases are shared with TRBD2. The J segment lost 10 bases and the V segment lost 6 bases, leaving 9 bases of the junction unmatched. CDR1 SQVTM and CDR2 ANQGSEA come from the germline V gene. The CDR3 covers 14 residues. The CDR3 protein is CSVGTSGRSTIQYF. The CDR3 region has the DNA TGCAGCGTCGGGACTAGCGGGAGGTCTACGATCCAGTACTTC. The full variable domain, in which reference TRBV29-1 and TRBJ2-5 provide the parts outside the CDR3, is SAVISQKPSRDICQRGTSLTIQCQVDSQVTMMFWYRQQPGQSLTLIATANQGSEATYESGFVIDKFPISRPNLTFSTLTVSNMSPEDSSIYLCSVGTSGRSTIQYFGPGTRLLVL.

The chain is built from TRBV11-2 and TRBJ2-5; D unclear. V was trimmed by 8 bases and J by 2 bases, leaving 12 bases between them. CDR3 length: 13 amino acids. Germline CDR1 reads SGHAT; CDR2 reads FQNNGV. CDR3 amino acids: CASGPRRQETQYF. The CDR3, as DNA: TGTGCCAGCGGTCCTCGGAGACAAGAGACCCAGTACTTC.

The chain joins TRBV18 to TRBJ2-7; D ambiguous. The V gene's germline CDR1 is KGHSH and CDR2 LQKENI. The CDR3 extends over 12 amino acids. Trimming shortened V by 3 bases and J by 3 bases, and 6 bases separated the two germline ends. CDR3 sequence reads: CASSPTGYEQYF. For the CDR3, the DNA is TGTGCCAGCTCACCGACGGGCTACGAGCAGTACTTC.